This T cell receptor beta chain was retrieved from a study of somatic mutations in cytotoxic T cells in rheumatoid arthritis. TCRdb keeps only in-frame clones here, not all; method: immunoSEQ multiplex PCR. The sample yields more than 9,000 clones, about 79% seen once. The study, taken as a whole, reports: Among rheumatoid arthritis patients and age-matched healthy controls, CD8+ T-cell clonality was not significantly different.

Comment on this clone: Its antigen is not identified.

Per the germline V gene, CDR1 is SQVTM and CDR2 is ANQGSEA. Trimming pared 2 bases from V and 0 bases from J, leaving 14 bases between. CDR3 length: 15 residues. The V gene is TRBV29-1, the J gene TRBJ2-7; unclear D gene. This clonotype was obtained from an adult with rheumatoid arthritis. Sequenced input: CD8+ T cells sorted from blood. The CDR3 spells CSVELAVSTSYEQYF. The DNA of the CDR3 is TGCAGCGTTGAATTGGCAGTGTCCACCTCCTACGAGCAGTACTTC.